Listed here are 17 T cell receptor beta chains from one sample, sequenced in a study of blood T cell repertoires in COVID-19. Repertoires were generated with immunoSEQ multiplex PCR, while TCRdb's copy carries only in-frame clones and drops some. The sample records approximately 92,000 clones, about 70% being singletons. The sample comprised peripheral blood. These receptors were obtained from a woman aged 60 to 75 in a cohort sampled during active or convalescent COVID-19.

This clone was observed a single time. The CDR3 is CASSTVSAYGYTF. The DNA of the CDR3 is TGTGCCAGCTCAACAGTGTCAGCTTATGGCTACACCTTC. This chain connects TRBV18 to TRBJ1-2, with D uncertain. The CDR3 length is 13 residues. Germline V gives CDR1 KGHSH, CDR2 LQKENI. Trimming stripped 5 bases from V and 5 bases from J, with 12 bases between.

This clone was recorded many times. This chain connects TRBV6-5 to TRBJ1-1; D possibly corresponds to TRBD1 (5 bases). The CDR3 runs 14 residues. Germline V gene data show CDR1 as MNHEY and CDR2 as SVGAGI. V was clipped by 6 bases and J by 5 bases, with 16 bases between them. CDR3 bases: TGTGCCAGCAGCATTACCGGGGGAAGGACTGAAGCTTTCTTT. This codes for CASSITGGRTEAFF.

This chain connects TRBV5-6 to TRBJ2-7; 8 nucleotides agree with TRBD1. The CDR3 consists of 14 residues. Germline lookup yields CDR1 SGHDT and CDR2 YYEEEE. The J segment lost 2 bases and the V segment lost 2 bases, leaving 3 bases of the junction unmatched. This chain's CDR3 is CASSFGTGTYEQYF. The CDR3 DNA is TGTGCCAGCAGCTTCGGGACAGGCACCTACGAGCAGTACTTC.

The rearrangement links TRBV5-4 to TRBJ2-2; TRBD2 matches at 7 bases. The CDR3 covers 16 residues. Trimming cost V 1 base and J 0 bases; bases outside gene matches: 3. Germline CDR1 and CDR2: SGHNT and YYREEE (reference sequence). Here the CDR3 DNA reads TGTGCCAGCAGCTTGTTGGGGGGGGCGAACACCGGGGAGCTGTTTTTT. Translation: CASSLLGGANTGELFF.

This chain joins TRBV27 and TRBJ2-1; 7 nucleotides match TRBD2. V trimming: 4 bases; J trimming: 2 bases; junction bases outside the gene matches: 11. Germline lookup yields CDR1 MNHEY and CDR2 SMNVEV (reference sequence). This CDR3 spans 17 amino acids. CDR3: CASSWTLAPGTYNEQFF. CDR3 bases: TGTGCCAGCAGTTGGACACTAGCGCCTGGTACCTACAATGAGCAGTTCTTC.

This chain links TRBV19 with TRBJ2-7; 9 positions match TRBD1. V shed 9 bases and J 3 bases; nucleotides not matched to a gene: 15. CDR1 is LNHDA and CDR2 is SQIVND in the germline V gene (reference sequence). The CDR3 has 16 residues. The CDR3 loop reads CASQQRGTGFIYEQYF. DNA for the CDR3: TGTGCCAGCCAACAAAGGGGGACAGGGTTCATCTACGAGCAGTACTTC.

In regard to this clone: At one end, the junction sequence differs from germline, possibly due to a read error. The chain recombines TRBV5-1 with TRBJ2-5; 8 bases map to TRBD2. The V gene's germline CDR1 is SGHRS and CDR2 YFSETQ. The CDR3 is made up of 15 amino acids. The CDR3 is CARSWAGGAGETQYF. The CDR3 DNA is TGCGCCCGCAGCTGGGCCGGGGGGGCGGGTGAGACCCAGTACTTC.

The chain employs TRBV7-9 and TRBJ1-4; tentative D call: TRBD1 (5 bases). The germline CDR1 and CDR2 sequences are SEHNR and FQNEAQ (reference sequence). Trimming left V 1 base short and J 8 bases short, with 11 bases between. The CDR3 loop spans 14 amino acids. The CDR3 bases are TGTGCCAGCAGCTTAGTTCAGGGAAACGAAAAACTGTTTTTT. Translation gives CASSLVQGNEKLFF.

The rearrangement joins TRBV4-3 to TRBJ2-1; TRBD2 aligns across 9 bases. The junction had 5 bases not matched to a gene; V was cut back by 5 bases and J by 0 bases. CDR1 is LGHNA, CDR2 YSLEER, per germline. The CDR3 contains 16 residues. CDR3 DNA sequence: TGCGCCAGCAGCAGAAGCGGGGGGAGCTCCTACAATGAGCAGTTCTTC. It encodes CASSRSGGSSYNEQFF.

This clone was detected once. The chain is built from TRBV9 and TRBJ2-1, with D tentatively TRBD1 (6 bases). V was clipped by 0 bases and J by 4 bases, with 14 bases between them. The CDR3 runs to 16 residues. CDR1 and CDR2 from the germline V gene are SGDLS and YYNGEE. In DNA, the CDR3 is TGTGCCAGCAGCGTAGTGGCAGGGGTGGGGTACAATGAGCAGTTCTTC. Its protein product is CASSVVAGVGYNEQFF.

In this sample, this clone turned up once. The chain joins TRBV11-3 to TRBJ2-5, with a possible D match to TRBD1 (5 bases). CDR3 length: 15 residues. V lost 0 bases and J lost 1, with 9 bases in between. From germline, CDR1 is SGHNT and CDR2 YENEEA. The CDR3 sequence: CASSLDGRAQETQYF. CDR3 DNA sequence: TGTGCCAGCAGCTTAGACGGCAGGGCCCAAGAGACCCAGTACTTC.

The chain couples TRBV19 to TRBJ2-3; the match to TRBD2 covers 8 bases. V lost 3 bases, J lost 4 bases, and 12 bases stayed unmatched. Germline loops: CDR1 LNHDA, CDR2 SQIVND (reference sequence). This CDR3 region has 17 residues. The CDR3 loop reads CASSMRAGGDAADTQYF. The CDR3 bases are TGTGCCAGTAGTATGCGGGCCGGGGGGGACGCGGCAGATACGCAGTATTTT.

This clone occurred a few times. CDR3 nucleotide sequence: TGTGCCAGCAGTTTATGGGCACAAACGTACAATGAGCAGTTCTTC. Translation gives CASSLWAQTYNEQFF. The chain combines TRBV28 with TRBJ2-1, with D unclear. Germline CDR1 MDHEN, CDR2 SYDVKM. V shed 0 bases and J shed 4 bases, with 10 bases lying between them. The CDR3 is 15 residues long.

This clone was observed many times. The chain recombines TRBV19 with TRBJ1-5; weak D call: TRBD1 (5 bases). The V gene's germline CDR1 is LNHDA and CDR2 SQIVND (reference sequence). This CDR3 is built from 12 residues. Trimming shortened V by 10 bases and J by 0 bases, and 7 bases separated the two germline ends. The CDR3 coding sequence is TGTGCCACCAGGGATAGCAATCAGCCCCAGCATTTT. Amino acids: CATRDSNQPQHF.

The rearrangement joins TRBV6-6 to TRBJ2-2; tentative D call: TRBD2 (7 bases). The CDR3 is 13 amino acids. The germline gives CDR1 MNHNY, CDR2 SVGAGI (reference sequence). Trimming removed 5 bases from V and 6 bases from J, with 10 bases in between. CDR3 bases: TGTGCCAGCAGTCCGGGGGGCGCCGGGGAGCTGTTTTTT. Translation gives CASSPGGAGELFF.

The chain links TRBV2 to TRBJ2-2; 11 positions match TRBD1. This CDR3 contains 15 residues. The germline CDR1 and CDR2 sequences are SNHLY and FYNNEI. The junction had 6 bases not matched to a gene; V was cut back by 5 bases and J by 7 bases. The CDR3 loop is CASSWDRGFSGELFF. As DNA, the CDR3 is TGTGCCAGCAGTTGGGACAGGGGGTTTAGCGGGGAGCTGTTTTTT.

The chain employs TRBV7-9 and TRBJ2-3; possible D gene TRBD2, 7 bases. Germline CDR1 SEHNR, CDR2 FQNEAQ (reference sequence). Trimming left V 5 bases short and J 3 bases short, with 18 bases between. The CDR3 contains 16 residues. The CDR3 region is CASSLLHGGRTDTQYF. CDR3 DNA: TGTGCCAGCAGCCTCCTCCACGGGGGGCGGACAGATACGCAGTATTTT.